This entry lists 17 T cell receptor beta chains sequenced from one sample in a study of shared clonotypes between healthy human individuals (dated by TCRdb to the early 2020s). Library construction relied on the immunoSEQ multiplex PCR assay. TCRdb carries this immuneACCESS record with in-frame sequences only. Its versions omit some clonotypes, under half of them owing to an unresolved V gene in the studies checked, with the rest unexplained. Present in this sample are fewer than 600,000 clones, about 74% of which were seen just once. Around 12% of the sample is held by the ten biggest clonotypes. The source material was PBMCs. All receptors derive from a woman aged 40 to 55 in good health. Some clones in this sample may be carry-over from other donors' samples.

The chain's CDR3 is CASSQARQPTPYNEQFF. The CDR3 DNA reads TGCGCCAGCAGCCAAGCCCGACAGCCAACGCCCTACAATGAGCAGTTCTTC. This rearrangement joins TRBV4-1 to TRBJ2-1; weak D call: TRBD1 (5 bases). Germline CDR1 and CDR2: MGHRA and YSYEKL. Deletions cut 1 base from V and 2 bases from J, with 15 bases between. This CDR3 region has 17 residues.

The chain has TRBV29-1 and TRBJ2-6; perhaps TRBD1 as D (5 bases). V was shortened by 5 bases and J by 0 bases, with 17 bases between the two germline ends. CDR3 length equals 17 residues. The germline V gene encodes CDR1 SQVTM and CDR2 ANQGSEA. The CDR3 here is CSVWGDSLNSGANVLTF. CDR3 nucleotides: TGCAGCGTTTGGGGTGACAGCCTAAACTCTGGGGCCAACGTCCTGACTTTC.

This clone was seen only a few times. V and J are TRBV21-1 and TRBJ2-5; the table's D call TRBD1 went unverified against the DNA. TRBV21-1 is assigned pseudogene status. CDR3 length: 15 residues. CDR3 sequence (DNA): TGTGCCAGCAGCAAAGTGCGAACAGGGCAAGAGACCCAGTACTTC. Residues: CASSKVRTGQETQYF.

This clone was seen a few times. A far larger clone is off by one base, so a read error is likely. This sample includes further DNA sequences coding for the same CDR3. The rearrangement uses TRBV29-1 and TRBJ1-2; the D is unclear. The CDR3 has 11 amino acids. CDR1 is SQVTM and CDR2 is ANQGSEA in the germline V gene. With 7 bases removed from V and 2 bases from J, the gap between germline ends came to 8 bases. CDR3 amino acids: CSESSNYGYTF. CDR3 sequence (DNA): TGCAGCGAGTCCTCGAACTATGGCTACACCTTC.

The chain is built from TRBV5-1 and TRBJ2-1; D call uncertain. V lost 0 bases to trimming and J lost 3 bases, with 7 bases between them. CDR3 size: 14 residues. Germline V gene sequence: CDR1 SGHRS, CDR2 YFSETQ. The CDR3 reads CASSLVRHYNEQFF. As DNA, the CDR3 is TGCGCCAGCAGCTTGGTACGGCACTACAATGAGCAGTTCTTC.

The gene calls are TRBV5-5 and TRBJ2-2, with D tentatively TRBD1 (5 bases). The germline V and J ends were trimmed by 4 bases and 0 bases, with 13 bases remaining between them. CDR1 and CDR2 (germline): SGHKS, YYEKEE (reference sequence). This CDR3 has 16 amino acids. The CDR3 DNA reads as TGTGCCAGCAGCCGTACAGGAGTACCGAACACCGGGGAGCTGTTTTTT. Translated: CASSRTGVPNTGELFF.

CDR3 protein: CASSLRGGRAGNEQFF. CDR3 DNA: TGCGCCAGCAGCCTACGAGGGGGGAGGGCCGGTAATGAGCAGTTCTTC. The chain employs TRBV4-3 and TRBJ2-1; possibly TRBD2 for D (7 bases). The CDR3 is 16 residues long. Germline loops: CDR1 LGHNA, CDR2 YSLEER. V was trimmed by 4 bases and J by 7 bases, leaving 20 bases between them.

This clone was observed a few times. The rearrangement uses TRBV7-2 and TRBJ1-3; tentative D call: TRBD1 (5 bases). The ends were cut back, 1 base at V and 4 bases at J, with 8 bases in the middle. The CDR3 consists of 14 residues. CDR1 SGHTA and CDR2 FQGNSA come from the germline V gene. DNA for the CDR3: TGTGCCAGCAGCTTAGGAGGGACCGGAAACACCATATATTTT. Translated: CASSLGGTGNTIYF.

This clone was counted a single time. A far larger clone is a single base away, which makes a read error likely. The gene calls are TRBV5-1 and TRBJ2-5; possible D gene TRBD2, 6 bases. This CDR3 is 15 amino acids long. Per the germline V gene, CDR1 is SGHRS and CDR2 is YFSETQ. The V and J ends lost 7 bases and 9 bases respectively, with 25 bases between them. This chain's CDR3 is CASGTSFGGGRAQYF. CDR3 nucleotides: TGCGCCAGCGGCACCTCATTCGGGGGTGGAAGGGCCCAGTACTTC.

The chain carries TRBV19 and TRBJ1-3; D not resolved. Germline V gives CDR1 LNHDA, CDR2 SQIVND (reference sequence). This CDR3 is 14 amino acids long. V shed 6 bases and J shed 4 bases, with 13 bases lying between them. CDR3 amino acids: CASRMITYGNTIYF. Here the CDR3 DNA reads TGTGCCAGTAGGATGATCACGTACGGAAACACCATATATTTT.

The V and J genes are TRBV5-1 and TRBJ1-3; either TRBD1 or TRBD2 may fit D (5 bases each). The J call may be mistaken, given a closer DNA end match to TRBJ2-2. Germline CDR1 is SGHRS and CDR2 is YFSETQ. This CDR3 comprises 15 residues. CDR3 nucleotide sequence: TGCGCCAGCAGCCTCCGGGGCGAGGGCACCGGGGAGCTGTTTTTT. As protein: CASSLRGEGTGELFF.

The J gene is TRBJ2-7, the V gene TRBV4-3; 7 nucleotides match TRBD1. The CDR3 runs to 16 residues. Germline CDR1 reads LGHNA; CDR2 reads YSLEER. Trimming removed 0 bases from V and 4 bases from J; junction bases left unmatched: 9. The CDR3 region has the DNA TGCGCCAGCAGCCAAGATTCCTACAGGGGAAGGTACGAGCAGTACTTC. This encodes CASSQDSYRGRYEQYF.

Only one count was recorded for this clone. The chain links TRBV7-9 to TRBJ1-5; D is perhaps TRBD1 (6 bases). Germline V gene data show CDR1 as SEHNR and CDR2 as FQNEAQ (reference sequence). Trimming cost V 5 bases and J 6 bases, with 17 bases left between them. The CDR3 is made up of 15 amino acids. The CDR3: CASSVSGAPGQPQHF. The CDR3 bases are TGTGCCAGCAGCGTATCAGGGGCGCCTGGTCAGCCCCAGCATTTT.

The J gene is TRBJ2-7, the V gene TRBV14; D possibly uses TRBD1 or TRBD2 (5 bases each). The V end lost 4 bases, the J end lost 5 bases, and 12 bases lay between the germline ends. The CDR3 length is 13 residues. The germline V gene has CDR1 SGHDN and CDR2 FVKESK. CDR3 loop: CASSRPGTNEQYF. The CDR3 DNA reads TGTGCCAGCAGCCGACCCGGGACGAACGAGCAGTACTTC.

The DNA for the CDR3 is TGTGCCAGCAGCCCTAGCGGGGGCACCTACAATGAGCAGTTCTTC. It yields the protein CASSPSGGTYNEQFF. This chain uses TRBV5-4 with TRBJ2-1; 10 bases align to TRBD2. The CDR3 loop spans 15 amino acids. Germline V CDR1 and CDR2: SGHNT, YYREEE (reference sequence). V lost 4 bases, J lost 2 bases, and 3 bases stayed unmatched.

Worth noting for this clone: This may stem from a read error, because a much larger clone lies one nucleotide away. The chain carries TRBV10-1 and TRBJ2-3, with TRBD2 matching 8 bases. V trimming: 2 bases; J trimming: 1 base; junction bases outside the gene matches: 2. Germline lookup yields CDR1 WNHNN and CDR2 SYGVQD (reference sequence). This CDR3 has 15 residues. The CDR3 nucleotides read TGCGCCAGCAGTGAGCGGGGGGGCCGCACAGATACGCAGTATTTT. Protein sequence: CASSERGGRTDTQYF.

To note about this clone: A read error is possible here, since a much larger clone lies one base away. The chain uses TRBV6-1 and TRBJ1-3; D call uncertain. Germline V lookup: CDR1 MNHNS, CDR2 SASEGT. The CDR3 is 15 residues long. In nucleotides, the CDR3 is TGTGCCAGCAGTGAAGGGCCCGACTCTGGAAACACCATGTATTTT. Translated, it gives CASSEGPDSGNTMYF.